The source of this TCR beta chain is a study of CD8 T cells in ankylosing spondylitis. TCRdb reprocessed the 5' RACE reads via MiXCR and lists one record per CDR3 protein. The sample includes just under 350,000 distinct CDR3 sequences, over 12% of them seen just once. Germline V lookup: CDR1 SNHLY, CDR2 FYNNEI. This CDR3 region has 14 residues. With 6 bases removed from V and 5 bases from J, the gap between germline ends came to 16 bases. A note on this clonotype: The antigen is undetermined.

General study points: Clones linked to the disease showed a CD8+ phenotype. They occurred at relatively low frequencies in peripheral blood. Matched ankylosing spondylitis synovial fluid reportedly contained a significantly enriched population of disease-linked clones. Apparently characteristic of ankylosing spondylitis blood was a TCR beta motif (about 8 highly homologous variants).

The receptor was isolated from a male donor with ankylosing spondylitis or in good health (not recorded which). Sequencing used blood, either unsorted or a sorted T cell fraction (not recorded which). The rearrangement joins TRBV2 to TRBJ2-5; D is possibly TRBD1 (6 bases). CDR3 nucleotide sequence: TGTGCCAGCAGCAGCACAGGGAGATGGGAGACCCAGTACTTC. It codes for CASSSTGRWETQYF.